The present TCR beta chain was sequenced within a study of neurological immune-mediated disorders (dated by TCRdb to about 2019). As for the study more broadly: Among the 34 multiple sclerosis patients, relapsing-remitting MS was present in roughly 30 and secondary progressive MS was present in 3. The study compared peripheral blood TCR-beta repertoires of HTLV-I-associated myelopathy (HAM/TSP) patients, multiple sclerosis patients and healthy controls using UMI-based sequencing. Longitudinal samples, technical triplicates and paired sorted CD4+ and CD8+ T-cell subsets, alongside PBMC samples, were included among the approximately 110 TCR-beta libraries. The cohort comprised 68 subjects: 14 HAM/TSP patients, 35 or so multiple sclerosis patients and around 20 healthy controls.

Overall study results and their limits: TCR clonal expansion was highest in HAM/TSP patients and lowest in MS patients, with MS patients falling below even healthy controls. No clinical or MRI features were associated with the MS cluster, and the authors said that larger cohorts are needed. No identical CDR3 amino acid sequences were shared among expanded clones across subjects, suggesting private TCR-beta repertoires in all groups. Repertoires from 18 of 34 MS patients were grouped by phylogenetic analysis into a cluster of related CDR3 sequences, suggesting a possible repertoire-level signature.

The CDR3 runs 15 amino acids, cysteine and phenylalanine included. Only CDR3 DNA remains: 45 bases, in frame from the first base. At the junction V is shortened by 4 bases and J by 4 bases; bases outside the gene matches: 4. CDR1 and CDR2, looked up from the germline V gene (reference sequence), are DFQATT and SNEGSKA. This clonotype has a count of ten or more. No antigen is known for it. Within one base of it there is no much larger clone, and no base qualities were kept. Unsorted PBMC libraries were generated from 2 million PBMCs stored in RNAlater at -80 °C until RNA extraction. Multiple sclerosis patients were enrolled in a US clinical protocol under which disease progression was evaluated by magnetic resonance imaging. Peripheral blood was subjected to Ficoll-Hypaque density gradient centrifugation to isolate PBMCs, which were then cryopreserved in liquid nitrogen. To synthesize cDNA, template-switch 5'RACE was performed with a primer carrying a 10-nucleotide random unique molecular identifier so that each TCR transcript was tagged. Every sequencing run yielded over 170 million TCR-beta sequences covering 15-18 subjects. Total RNA was extracted with the RNeasy kit. TCR-beta VDJ regions were amplified with primers for the TCR constant region and the 5'RACE anchor, using the KAPA Real-time Library Amplification kit. A first PCR added sample indexes and Illumina adaptors, after which a second PCR increased the library yield. After purification with Ampure beads, the TCR product of roughly 650 bp was size-selected on a 2% E-gel SizeSelection system. Before pooling, library quality was assessed on a Bioanalyzer, concentration was determined with Qubit, and library quantification was performed with the Kapa Library Quantification kit. Paired-end 2 x 150 bp sequencing of the libraries was performed on an Illumina HiSeq 2500. To increase sequence diversity, roughly 24-31% phiX was spiked into each library pool. As for the authors' bioinformatics: Quality-filtered reads were processed with the UMI-based MiGEC pipeline, and over 75% of raw TCR sequences were removed by the MiGEC pipeline during error correction. VDJ genes were aligned to IMGT germline references, and each clonotype was defined by a unique CDR3 amino acid sequence together with V-J genes. Clonal expansion, Shannon diversity and CDR3 relatedness (CalcPairwiseDistances, ClusterSamples) were evaluated with VDJtools, and phylogenetic trees were built with CLCbio workbench. A clone was classed as expanded if it had 8 or more unique UMIs, a cutoff based on coefficient-of-variation modelling across technical triplicates. The raw public data were reprocessed by TCRdb itself: fastp quality trimming at Q25, MiXCR clonotype calling, in-frame beta chains only. Each entry is one CDR3 protein sequence, shown with its most common DNA and genes. TCRdb's processing, not the study's, gives the V and J calls here. In this sample the table shows about 62,000 distinct CDR3 sequences, under 5.5% of which occur a single time. Of the sample, 3% to 4% falls within the top ten clones.

The V and J segments used are TRBV20-1 and TRBJ2-1; 13 nucleotides in the junction match TRBD2. The source material was PBMCs. This TCR came from a woman aged 45-65 years with multiple sclerosis. Here is the DNA: TGCAGTGCTAAGAGGACTAGCGGGGGTTACAATGAGCAGTTCTTC. It translates to CSAKRTSGGYNEQFF.